Presented here are 11 T cell receptor beta chains from one specimen sequenced in a study of spatial heterogeneity in lung cancer. Findings and limits, study-wide: The number of expanded tumor alpha and beta chains correlated with mutation number.

Time point defined: sample taken at primary tumor resection. Their antigen targets remain unknown. One entry per CDR3 protein results from TCRdb running MiXCR on the 5' RACE reads. The sample has more than 15,000 distinct CDR3 sequences; 6.5% are singletons. Sequencing used lung tumor tissue, obtained at surgery. These receptors originate from a female donor with early-stage non-small cell lung cancer.

This clonotype was counted ten times or more. The gene calls are TRBV9 and TRBJ2-2, with D tentatively TRBD2 (6 bases). In germline, CDR1 is SGDLS, CDR2 YYNGEE. The CDR3 totals 15 residues. Trimming took 4 bases from V and 7 from J, leaving 17 bases between them. The CDR3 DNA follows: TGTGCCAGCAGCCGATCGACTAGAGGCCACGGGGAGCTGTTTTTT. Its translation is CASSRSTRGHGELFF.

By share, this clonotype ranks as medium-sized. The chain joins TRBV18 to TRBJ1-2; D perhaps matches TRBD1 (5 bases). CDR3 size: 15 residues. Deletions cut 3 bases from V and 2 bases from J, with 13 bases between. CDR1 is KGHSH and CDR2 is LQKENI in the germline V gene. In DNA, the CDR3 is TGTGCCAGCTCACCTCGACAGCTAATCAACTATGGCTACACCTTC. This translates into CASSPRQLINYGYTF.

This clonotype was counted at least ten times. The V gene is TRBV24-1, the J gene TRBJ2-1, with 9 bases fitting TRBD2. The CDR3 extends over 16 amino acids. J gave up 2 bases and V 5 bases, and 6 bases lay outside the gene matches. Germline CDR1 and CDR2: KGHDR and SFDVKD. Here the CDR3 DNA reads TGTGCCACCAGTGCCCCACTAGCGGGTCCCTACAATGAGCAGTTCTTC. Protein sequence: CATSAPLAGPYNEQFF.

This clonotype was seen at least ten times. This chain joins TRBV14 and TRBJ2-7, with D uncertain. V dropped 1 base and J dropped 7 bases, with 23 bases sitting between them. The CDR3 is 17 amino acids. Germline V CDR1 and CDR2: SGHDN, FVKESK. This CDR3 reads CASSQGNFAWRLNEQYF. The CDR3 DNA is TGTGCCAGCAGCCAAGGTAATTTTGCCTGGCGCCTTAATGAGCAGTACTTC.

This clonotype was seen a handful of times. V gene TRBV28 combines with J gene TRBJ2-7; D remains unclear. CDR1 and CDR2 (germline): MDHEN, SYDVKM. There are 15 residues in the CDR3. Trimming removed 3 bases from V and 5 bases from J, with 17 bases in between. The CDR3 coding sequence is TGTGCCAGCAGTTTTTCTTCGGCCTACCAAAACGAGCAGTACTTC. Translated: CASSFSSAYQNEQYF.

This clonotype was counted ten times or more. The J gene is TRBJ2-5, the V gene TRBV5-8; TRBD2 matches at 11 bases. V was clipped by 4 bases and J by 8 bases; unmatched bases: 7. CDR3 length: 14 amino acids. Germline CDR1 is SGHTS and CDR2 is YDEGEE. The CDR3 DNA reads as TGTGCCAGCAGCCCCACCGGGACTAGCGGAACCCAGTACTTC. Translating gives CASSPTGTSGTQYF. The full variable domain, in which reference TRBV5-8 and TRBJ2-5 provide the parts outside the CDR3, is EAGVTQSPTHLIKTRGQQATLRCSPISGHTSVYWYQQALGLGLQFLLWYDEGEERNRGNFPPRFSGRQFPNYSSELNVNALELEDSALYLCASSPTGTSGTQYFGPGTRLLVL.

This clonotype showed up many times. The rearrangement links TRBV12-3 or TRBV12-4 to TRBJ2-7, with a tentative D call TRBD2 (7 bases). The V and J ends lost 3 bases and 5 bases respectively, with 14 bases between them. The CDR3 loop spans 14 amino acids. CDR3 DNA sequence: TGTGCCAGCAGTTTCGTCAGAGGGGGGGACGAGCAGTACTTC. Protein product: CASSFVRGGDEQYF.

This clonotype was detected ten times or more. The chain links TRBV28 to TRBJ2-5; D gene ambiguous. Trimming took 4 bases from V and 0 from J, leaving 9 bases between them. CDR3 size: 14 residues. Germline V gene sequence: CDR1 MDHEN, CDR2 SYDVKM. The DNA for the CDR3 is TGTGCCAGCAGTTATACCTCGTACCAAGAGACCCAGTACTTC. Translation: CASSYTSYQETQYF. The full variable domain, completed using reference TRBV28 and TRBJ2-5, is DVKVTQSSRYLVKRTGEKVFLECVQDMDHENMFWYRQDPGLGLRLIYFSYDVKMKEKGDIPEGYSVSREKKERFSLILESASTNQTSMYLCASSYTSYQETQYFGPGTRLLVL.

Relative to its sample, this clonotype is medium-sized. The rearrangement joins TRBV5-1 to TRBJ1-1; TRBD1 aligns across 8 bases. CDR1 is SGHRS, CDR2 YFSETQ, per germline. V was pared by 0 bases and J by 1 base, with 11 bases of the junction left unmatched. The CDR3 is 18 residues long. In DNA form, the CDR3 reads TGCGCCAGCAGCTTGGGACAGGGGTTAAATAGAGCGAACACTGAAGCTTTCTTT. It is translated as CASSLGQGLNRANTEAFF.

The table lists this clonotype with many counts. The chain recombines TRBV12-3 or TRBV12-4 with TRBJ2-1, with a tentative D call TRBD2 (7 bases). The germline V and J ends were trimmed by 7 bases and 3 bases, with 16 bases remaining between them. The CDR3 loop spans 15 amino acids. The CDR3 sequence: CASTLAGAFYNEQFF. The CDR3 DNA sequence: TGTGCCAGCACCCTTGCGGGGGCCTTCTACAATGAGCAGTTCTTC.

This clonotype appeared many times. The V gene is TRBV20-1, the J gene TRBJ2-7; D is perhaps TRBD2 (5 bases). The germline V gene has CDR1 DFQATT and CDR2 SNEGSKA (reference sequence). Trimming stripped 0 bases from V and 3 bases from J, with 18 bases between. This CDR3 is built from 16 residues. Here the CDR3 reads CSARENAERTVYEQYF. CDR3 sequence (DNA): TGCAGTGCTAGAGAAAACGCCGAGCGGACCGTCTACGAGCAGTACTTC.